Below, one T cell receptor (beta chain) is given with its context. Its target is unknown. Adolescents were screened for latent TB by skin test and IGRA. This CDR3 region has 13 residues. Germline V gene sequence: CDR1 MNHNS, CDR2 SASEGT. Between the trimmed V and J ends, which lost 8 bases and 7 bases, there was a span of 17 bases. This sample stems from a study of T cells in tuberculosis. Study-level points and caveats: Samples were chosen by availability of cryopreserved specimens.

The repertoire was sequenced with immunoSEQ multiplex PCR; TCRdb's copy has only in-frame clones and lacks some. Of tens of thousands of clones listed, about 93% are singletons. This sequence was found in a donor aged 10-29 years with latent tuberculosis or without tuberculosis infection. Sequenced: PBMCs. The V gene is TRBV6-1, the J gene TRBJ1-2, with no clear D. CDR3 bases: TGTGCCAGCTCCGCGGATTCGATTGCTGGCTACACCTTC. It yields the protein CASSADSIAGYTF.